Described below is a single TCR beta chain sequence and its context. The entry originates in a study of control samples from healthy donors and cancer patients. CDR1 is LNHDA and CDR2 is SQIVND in the germline V gene (reference sequence). The germline V and J ends were trimmed by 3 bases and 1 base, with 6 bases remaining between them. The CDR3 totals 13 residues. Data came from immunoSEQ multiplex PCR; TCRdb stores just in-frame clones and leaves some out. This table has 75,000 to 95,000 clones, roughly nine tenths appearing once. Input material: blood. The TCR sequence derives from a woman between 18 and 30 years old in good health. The V call is TRBV19, the J call TRBJ1-1; D is unresolved. For the CDR3, the DNA is TGTGCCAGTAGTATCTCCACGAACACTGAAGCTTTCTTT. Amino acid sequence: CASSISTNTEAFF.